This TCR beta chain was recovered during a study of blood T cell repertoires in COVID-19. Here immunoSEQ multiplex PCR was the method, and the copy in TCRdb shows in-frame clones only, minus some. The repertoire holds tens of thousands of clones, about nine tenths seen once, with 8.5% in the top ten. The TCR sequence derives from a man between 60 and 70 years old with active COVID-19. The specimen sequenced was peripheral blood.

The CDR3 here is CAWNPLGRGEQFF. CDR3 DNA sequence: TGTGCCTGGAACCCACTAGGGCGGGGTGAGCAGTTCTTC. The genes are TRBV30 and TRBJ2-1; tentative D call: TRBD2 (6 bases). The germline gives CDR1 GTSNPN, CDR2 SVGIG (reference sequence). The germline V and J ends were trimmed by 4 bases and 9 bases, with 16 bases remaining between them. CDR3 size: 13 residues.